This TCR beta chain was retrieved from a study of response to subunit inactivated influenza vaccine. Study-wide results and limits: The authors suggested that every seasonal influenza vaccination recruits few new T cells.

This clonotype was picked up many times. Its cognate antigen is unknown. A single record per CDR3 protein comes from TCRdb applying MiXCR to the RT-PCR reads. Among 860,000 or so distinct CDR3 sequences, 20% to 25% were seen once, and the ten largest hold about 9.4%. The CDR3 spans 13 residues. The germline gives CDR1 DFQATT, CDR2 SNEGSKA (reference sequence). With 5 bases removed from V and 4 bases from J, the gap between germline ends came to 14 bases. J is TRBJ1-2 and V is TRBV20-1; a possible D gene is TRBD1 (5 bases). The sample consisted of PBMCs from blood, taken 5 days after vaccination. This receptor was obtained from a man in his fifties or sixties who received an inactivated influenza vaccine. CDR3 DNA: TGCAGTGCTGGGGGTCCTAGGGGCTATGGCTACACCTTC. Encoded protein: CSAGGPRGYGYTF.